Each of the 5 T cell receptor beta chains below was sequenced from the same sample in a study of blood T cell repertoires in COVID-19. Sequencing used immunoSEQ multiplex PCR; TCRdb keeps in-frame clones, though not all of them. The sample lists 240,000 or so clones, more than 70% occurring once. Sample: peripheral blood. Receptor source: a woman in her forties who had recovered from COVID-19.

This clone was picked up one time. The chain employs TRBV9 and TRBJ2-3, with D possibly TRBD1 on 7 matching bases. Trimming removed 0 bases from V and 2 bases from J, with 13 bases in between. CDR3 length: 16 amino acids. Per the germline V gene, CDR1 is SGDLS and CDR2 is YYNGEE. The CDR3 bases are TGTGCCAGCAGCGTAGCTGCGGGACAGCACACAGATACGCAGTATTTT. It specifies CASSVAAGQHTDTQYF.

The chain has TRBV30 and TRBJ2-6; TRBD1 agrees at 8 bases. This CDR3 is built from 16 residues. Germline V gene data show CDR1 as GTSNPN and CDR2 as SVGIG (reference sequence). Trimming removed 5 bases from V and 0 bases from J; junction bases left unmatched: 6. CDR3 DNA sequence: TGTGCCTGGGACAGGGGCCCCGCCTCTGGGGCCAACGTCCTGACTTTC. As protein: CAWDRGPASGANVLTF.

The chain carries TRBV7-8 and TRBJ1-3, with TRBD1 as a possible D gene (6 bases). V was trimmed by 7 bases and J by 2 bases, leaving 18 bases between them. The germline V gene encodes CDR1 SGHVS and CDR2 FQNEAQ. The CDR3 loop spans 16 amino acids. CDR3 loop: CASTREGGRTGNTIYF. The CDR3 DNA reads as TGTGCCAGCACCCGAGAGGGGGGGCGGACTGGAAACACCATATATTTT.

As for this clone: Other DNA sequences from this sample encode an identical CDR3 as well. This chain connects TRBV18 to TRBJ2-3; D perhaps matches TRBD2 (6 bases). The CDR3 has 16 residues. From germline, CDR1 is KGHSH and CDR2 LQKENI. The V end was cut by 3 bases, the J end by 1 base, with 14 bases between. The CDR3 protein is CASSPGLAGGTDTQYF. DNA of the CDR3: TGTGCCAGCTCACCGGGACTCGCTGGGGGCACAGATACGCAGTATTTT.

The rearrangement uses TRBV24-1 and TRBJ1-2; 8 positions match TRBD1. Unmatched junction bases numbered 6, after V lost 2 bases and J lost 5 bases. The CDR3 consists of 15 residues. Per germline, CDR1 KGHDR and CDR2 SFDVKD. CDR3 in DNA: TGTGCCACCAGTGATTGGGGACAGGACGGGTATGGCTACACCTTC. Residues: CATSDWGQDGYGYTF.